This TCR beta chain was found in a study of cytomegalovirus exposure and HLA in healthy donors. The study ran its PCR with 60 Vbeta and 13 Jbeta primers. Clones were sequenced by immunoSEQ multiplex PCR, and TCRdb holds only the in-frame ones, with some missing. The repertoire holds about 190,000 clones, with roughly 81% as singletons. The CDR3 runs 14 residues. V was clipped by 8 bases and J by 3 bases; unmatched bases: 4. CDR1 and CDR2 (germline): MDHEN, SYDVKM. This TCR was recovered from a woman aged 25-40 years in good health and CMV-seropositive. This chain connects TRBV28 to TRBJ2-6, with 7 bases matching TRBD2. Input material: PBMCs. CDR3 nucleotide sequence: TGTGCCAGCGGGGAGGGAATTGGGGCCAACGTCCTGACTTTC. This gives the protein CASGEGIGANVLTF.